Detailed here is one T cell receptor beta chain. The study ran its PCR with 60 Vbeta and 13 Jbeta primers. Data came from immunoSEQ multiplex PCR; TCRdb stores just in-frame clones and leaves some out. The sample records under 130,000 clones, about three quarters being singletons. V was pared by 1 base and J by 6 bases, with 1 base of the junction left unmatched. In germline, CDR1 is MNHEY, CDR2 SVGAGI. The CDR3 totals 14 residues. The data originate from a study of cytomegalovirus exposure and HLA in healthy donors. Sequencing was performed on PBMCs. The receptor was isolated from a woman aged 40 to 50 in good health and CMV-seropositive. This chain links TRBV6-5 with TRBJ2-1, with 9 bases aligning to TRBD2. The CDR3 sequence: CASSYLGLANEQFF. DNA of the CDR3: TGTGCCAGCAGTTACTTGGGACTAGCCAATGAGCAGTTCTTC.